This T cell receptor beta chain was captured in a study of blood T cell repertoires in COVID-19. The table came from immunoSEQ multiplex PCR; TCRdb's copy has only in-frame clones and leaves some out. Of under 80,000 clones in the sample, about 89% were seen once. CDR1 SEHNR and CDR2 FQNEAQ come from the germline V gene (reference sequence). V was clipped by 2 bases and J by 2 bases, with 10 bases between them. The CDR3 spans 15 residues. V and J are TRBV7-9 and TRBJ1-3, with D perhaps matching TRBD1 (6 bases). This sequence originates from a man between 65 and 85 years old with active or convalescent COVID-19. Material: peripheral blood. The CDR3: CASSLRTGPGNTIYF. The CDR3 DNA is TGTGCCAGCAGCTTACGAACAGGGCCTGGAAACACCATATATTTT.